These 19 T cell receptor beta chains originate from one sample sequenced in a study of T cell changes during pregnancy in multiple sclerosis. The table came from immunoSEQ multiplex PCR; TCRdb's copy has only in-frame clones and leaves some out. The sample records over 60,000 clones, 91% being singletons. The specimen was peripheral blood, collected in the third trimester of pregnancy. The receptors stem from a female donor in good health, enrolled as a control in a pregnancy study.

This clone was seen just once. The rearrangement links TRBV6-1 to TRBJ1-1; D is unclear. Germline V gives CDR1 MNHNS, CDR2 SASEGT. The CDR3 is 13 residues long. Trimming took off 4 bases at V and 1 base at J, with 7 bases between the two ends. The CDR3 sequence: CASSVEANTEAFF. The CDR3 nucleotides are TGTGCCAGCAGTGTAGAGGCGAACACTGAAGCTTTCTTT.

V is TRBV5-1 and J is TRBJ1-6; D is possibly TRBD1 (5 bases). The CDR3 is 16 amino acids. V was cut by 2 bases and J by 7 bases, with 16 bases left in between. Germline CDR1 reads SGHRS; CDR2 reads YFSETQ. The CDR3 here is CASSFQGGSQNSPLHF. For the CDR3, the DNA is TGCGCCAGCAGCTTCCAGGGAGGTTCCCAGAATTCACCCCTCCACTTT. Complete variable domain (other parts from reference TRBV5-1 and TRBJ1-6): KAGVTQTPRYLIKTRGQQVTLSCSPISGHRSVSWYQQTPGQGLQFLFEYFSETQRNKGNFPGRFSGRQFSNSRSEMNVSTLELGDSALYLCASSFQGGSQNSPLHFGNGTRLTVT.

The V call is TRBV6-6, the J call TRBJ2-7; 9 bases match TRBD1. The CDR3 is made up of 16 amino acids. V lost 6 bases, J lost 5 bases, and 14 bases stayed unmatched. Germline V gives CDR1 MNHNY, CDR2 SVGAGI (reference sequence). The CDR3 spells CASSLPGTGIENEQYF. CDR3 nucleotide sequence: TGTGCCAGCAGCCTCCCCGGGACAGGGATAGAGAACGAGCAGTACTTC.

The chain combines TRBV28 with TRBJ1-4, with 9 bases that match TRBD1. The CDR3 has 14 residues. V was pared by 5 bases and J by 6 bases, with 4 bases of the junction left unmatched. Germline CDR1 MDHEN, CDR2 SYDVKM. The CDR3, as DNA: TGTGCCAGCAGTCTACGGACAGGGGATGAAAAACTGTTTTTT. Translating gives CASSLRTGDEKLFF.

Points on this clone: At one end, the junction sequence differs from germline, possibly due to a read error. The chain has TRBV9 and TRBJ1-6; 7 nucleotides agree with TRBD1. From germline, CDR1 is SGDLS and CDR2 YYNGEE. There are 15 residues in the CDR3. CDR3 sequence (DNA): TGTGCCAGCAGCGCCCGGGACAGACCGAATTCGCCCCTCCACTTT. It codes for CASSARDRPNSPLHF.

The chain carries TRBV6-1 and TRBJ1-3; TRBD1 aligns across 8 bases. Trimming at V came to 6 bases and at J to 2 bases, leaving 6 bases not matched to a gene. CDR3 length: 15 amino acids. In germline, CDR1 is MNHNS, CDR2 SASEGT. The CDR3 protein is CASRDDRGPGNTIYF. As DNA, the CDR3 is TGTGCCAGCAGAGACGACAGGGGCCCTGGAAACACCATATATTTT.

V and J are TRBV9 and TRBJ2-7; TRBD2 might be the D (5 bases). The CDR3 consists of 14 residues. V was shortened by 0 bases and J by 2 bases, with 9 bases between the two germline ends. The germline V gene encodes CDR1 SGDLS and CDR2 YYNGEE. CDR3 bases: TGTGCCAGCAGCGTAGGACGGGGAGCCTACGAGCAGTACTTC. This encodes CASSVGRGAYEQYF.

V usage is TRBV18 and J usage is TRBJ1-2; 10 nucleotides line up with TRBD1. After removal of 6 bases from V and 4 bases from J, the junction contained 11 bases not matched to a gene. CDR1 and CDR2 from the germline V gene are KGHSH and LQKENI. CDR3 size: 16 residues. The DNA for the CDR3 is TGTGCCAGCTCCGAGGGACAGGGGCCATCACTCTATGGCTACACCTTC. Its protein product is CASSEGQGPSLYGYTF.

This rearrangement joins TRBV6-1 to TRBJ1-1; 8 nucleotides agree with TRBD1. CDR3 length equals 14 residues. Germline lookup yields CDR1 MNHNS and CDR2 SASEGT. After removal of 6 bases from V and 6 bases from J, the junction contained 9 bases not matched to a gene. In DNA form, the CDR3 reads TGTGCCAGCAGGGGCAGGGGGCGGGAGTCTGAAGCTTTCTTT. This codes for CASRGRGRESEAFF.

This clone was seen only once. The genes are TRBV18 and TRBJ2-1, with 13 bases fitting TRBD2. Per the germline V gene, CDR1 is KGHSH and CDR2 is LQKENI. There are 15 residues in the CDR3. V was pared by 5 bases and J by 8 bases, with 6 bases of the junction left unmatched. CDR3 coding DNA: TGTGCCAGCTCAGAACTAGCGGGGGGGCGTTATGAGCAGTTCTTC. It is translated as CASSELAGGRYEQFF.

The rearrangement links TRBV7-9 to TRBJ1-1; 8 bases map to TRBD1. CDR1 and CDR2 from the germline V gene are SEHNR and FQNEAQ (reference sequence). The CDR3 covers 12 residues. V lost 5 bases and J lost 11; bases outside the gene matches: 7. The CDR3, as DNA: TGTGCCAGCAGCCCGACAGGGGCGGGGGCTTTCTTT. Amino acids: CASSPTGAGAFF.

This chain connects TRBV5-8 to TRBJ1-2; no firm D call. The CDR3 contains 14 residues. CDR1 is SGHTS and CDR2 is YDEGEE in the germline V gene. V shed 0 bases and J shed 4 bases, with 10 bases lying between them. CDR3 sequence reads: CASSLAGRSYGYTF. The CDR3 nucleotides read TGTGCCAGCAGCTTGGCTGGGAGGAGCTATGGCTACACCTTC.

This sequence joins TRBV11-3 and TRBJ2-2, with 7 bases that match TRBD1. This CDR3 is built from 13 residues. With V trimmed by 5 bases and J by 9 bases, 6 bases remained unmatched. Germline lookup yields CDR1 SGHNT and CDR2 YENEEA. CDR3 coding DNA: TGTGCCAGCAGCCTTAGACAGGGATGGGAGCTGTTTTTT. Encoded protein: CASSLRQGWELFF.

The CDR3 DNA sequence: TGTGCCAGCAGCTTAGTGTTAGACGGGGGGGCGGCCTACGAGCAGTACTTC. Translated: CASSLVLDGGAAYEQYF. The chain is built from TRBV7-9 and TRBJ2-7, with 8 bases that match TRBD2. CDR1 is SEHNR and CDR2 is FQNEAQ in the germline V gene (reference sequence). V lost 1 base to trimming and J lost 2 bases; unmatched junction nucleotides: 10. This CDR3 is built from 17 residues.

The chain recombines TRBV19 with TRBJ2-7; 10 nucleotides match TRBD1. Germline CDR1 and CDR2: LNHDA and SQIVND (reference sequence). Trimming at V came to 5 bases and at J to 2 bases, leaving 3 bases not matched to a gene. This CDR3 comprises 14 residues. The CDR3 here is CASSLGTGAYEQYF. The CDR3 DNA reads TGTGCCAGTAGTCTGGGGACAGGGGCCTACGAGCAGTACTTC.

This clone occurred once. The J gene is TRBJ1-1, the V gene TRBV5-4; 7 bases are a match to TRBD1. Germline loops: CDR1 SGHNT, CDR2 YYREEE (reference sequence). This CDR3 has 16 amino acids. The junction had 12 bases not matched to a gene; V was cut back by 7 bases and J by 0 bases. CDR3 DNA sequence: TGTGCCAGCCAGAGGACAGGTGGGGGCATGAACACTGAAGCTTTCTTT. Its protein product is CASQRTGGGMNTEAFF.

There are a few counts of this clone. The V and J genes are TRBV4-1 and TRBJ1-1, with unresolved D. Germline CDR1 reads MGHRA; CDR2 reads YSYEKL. The CDR3 covers 13 residues. V was clipped by 3 bases and J by 11 bases, with 16 bases between them. The CDR3 sequence is CASSQEPGFDAFF. For the CDR3, the DNA is TGCGCCAGCAGCCAGGAACCGGGTTTCGATGCTTTCTTT.

The V and J genes are TRBV28 and TRBJ2-2; 14 positions agree with TRBD2. The germline CDR1 and CDR2 sequences are MDHEN and SYDVKM. This CDR3 is 17 amino acids long. V was clipped by 7 bases and J by 7 bases; unmatched bases: 11. The CDR3 DNA sequence: TGTGCCAGCACGGGTTGGGGACTAGCGGGAGTAGACGGGGAGCTGTTTTTT. Amino acid sequence: CASTGWGLAGVDGELFF.

V is TRBV5-6 and J is TRBJ1-2, with D hard to call. V shed 0 bases and J shed 4 bases, with 10 bases lying between them. The CDR3 contains 14 residues. Germline CDR1 reads SGHDT; CDR2 reads YYEEEE. The CDR3 nucleotides are TGTGCCAGCAGCTTGGTTGGCCAAGTCTATGGCTACACCTTC. Translated: CASSLVGQVYGYTF.